Reported below is one TCR beta chain. The antigen is unknown. Profiling relied on immunoSEQ multiplex PCR, and the TCRdb table lists in-frame clones only, not all of them. This table has around 21,000 clones, 70% to 90% appearing once. The data were obtained in a study of T cells in localized non-small cell lung cancer. General observations from the study: There was an association of higher blood T cell density with longer overall survival. Since sequencing was restricted to only one region of the tumor, intratumor heterogeneity remains a possibility. Appearing in adjacent lung were a median about 60 of the top 100 tumor clones. Uninvolved adjacent lung had more T cell clonality than any other tissue, topping tumor.

Trimming took off 4 bases at V and 3 bases at J, with 4 bases between the two ends. The germline gives CDR1 MNHEY, CDR2 SMNVEV (reference sequence). CDR3 length equals 13 residues. The chain carries TRBV27 and TRBJ1-6; D gene ambiguous. Specimen: peripheral blood, collected before any cancer treatment. The sequence derives from a male donor aged 60 or older with stage I squamous cell lung carcinoma. CDR3 in DNA: TGTGCCAGCAGTTATAACTATAATTCACCCCTCCACTTT. Encoded protein: CASSYNYNSPLHF.